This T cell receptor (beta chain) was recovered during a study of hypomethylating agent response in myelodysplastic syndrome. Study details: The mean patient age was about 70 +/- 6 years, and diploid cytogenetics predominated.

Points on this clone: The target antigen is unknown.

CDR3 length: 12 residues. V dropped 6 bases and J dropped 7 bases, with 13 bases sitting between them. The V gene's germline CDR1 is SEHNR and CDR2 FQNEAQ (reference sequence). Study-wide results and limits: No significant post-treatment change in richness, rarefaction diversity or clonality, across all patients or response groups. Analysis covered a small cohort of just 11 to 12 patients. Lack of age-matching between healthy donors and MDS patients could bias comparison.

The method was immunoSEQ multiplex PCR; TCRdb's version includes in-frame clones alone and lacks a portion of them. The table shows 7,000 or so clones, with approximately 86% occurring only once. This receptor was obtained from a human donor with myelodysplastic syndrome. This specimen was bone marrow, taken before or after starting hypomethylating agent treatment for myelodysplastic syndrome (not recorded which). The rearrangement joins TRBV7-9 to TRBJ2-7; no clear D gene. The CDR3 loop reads CASSRVVGEQYF. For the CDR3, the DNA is TGTGCCAGCAGTAGAGTCGTGGGGGAGCAGTACTTC. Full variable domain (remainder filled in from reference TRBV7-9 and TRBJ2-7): DTGVSQNPRHKITKRGQNVTFRCDPISEHNRLYWYRQTLGQGPEFLTYFQNEAQLEKSRLLSDRFSAERPKGSFSTLEIQRTEQGDSAMYLCASSRVVGEQYFGPGTRLTVT.